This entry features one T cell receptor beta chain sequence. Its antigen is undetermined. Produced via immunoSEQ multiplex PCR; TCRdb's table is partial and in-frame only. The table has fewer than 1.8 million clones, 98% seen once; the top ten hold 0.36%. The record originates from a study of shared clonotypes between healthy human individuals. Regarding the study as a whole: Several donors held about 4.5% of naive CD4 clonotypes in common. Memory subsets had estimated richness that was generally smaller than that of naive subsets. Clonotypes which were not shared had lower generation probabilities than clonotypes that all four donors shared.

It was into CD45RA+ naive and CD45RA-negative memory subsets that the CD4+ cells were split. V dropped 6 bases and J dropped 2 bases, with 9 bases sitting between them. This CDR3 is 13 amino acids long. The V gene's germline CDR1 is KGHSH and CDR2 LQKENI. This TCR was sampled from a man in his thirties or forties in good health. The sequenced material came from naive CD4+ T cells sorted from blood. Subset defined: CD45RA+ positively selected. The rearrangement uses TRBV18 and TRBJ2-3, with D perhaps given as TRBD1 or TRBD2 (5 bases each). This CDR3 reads CASSRDLTDTQYF. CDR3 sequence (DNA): TGTGCCAGCTCCCGGGACCTCACAGATACGCAGTATTTT.